The source of this T cell receptor beta chain is a study of post-analysis software for immune sequencing data. Trimming cost V 6 bases and J 1 base; bases outside gene matches: 8. CDR1 KGHSH and CDR2 LQKENI come from the germline V gene. CDR3 length: 16 amino acids. Unique molecular identifiers were built into the TCR beta cDNA libraries. TCRdb reprocessed the PCR reads with MiXCR, giving one entry per CDR3 protein. This sample carries 650,000 to 850,000 distinct CDR3 sequences, under 60% of them seen once, and the ten largest clones take roughly 4.9%. Findings of the study overall: Controls significantly exceeded multiple sclerosis patients in normalized Chao1 diversity. Five TRBV segments were significantly more frequent in patients than in controls. TRBV5-6, TRBV5-1 and TRBV20-1 were among these segments.

Concerning this clonotype: What it recognizes is unknown.

The chain couples TRBV18 to TRBJ2-3; 9 bases are shared with TRBD1. Input material: blood. The receptor comes from a girl aged 5-17 years with multiple sclerosis. DNA for the CDR3: TGTGCCAGCTCTCCCCGGACAGGGGCGGGCACAGATACGCAGTATTTT. Translation gives CASSPRTGAGTDTQYF.